The clone carrying this T cell receptor beta chain was picked up many times. This sample stems from a study of shared clonotypes between healthy human individuals. Profiling relied on immunoSEQ multiplex PCR, and the TCRdb table lists in-frame clones only, not all of them. The table has 700,000 or so clones, 72% seen once. Germline V gene data show CDR1 as MNHEY and CDR2 as SVGAGI. With 4 bases removed from V and 5 bases from J, the gap between germline ends came to 11 bases. The CDR3 runs 14 residues. The sequencing sample was made of memory CD4+ T cells sorted from blood. Subset denoted: CD45RA-negative fraction. This receptor was identified in a woman aged 25 to 39 in good health. This chain connects TRBV6-5 to TRBJ2-2, with D possibly matching TRBD1 (5 bases). The CDR3 loop is CASSLGSGTGELFF. CDR3 bases: TGTGCCAGCAGTTTGGGGTCAGGGACCGGGGAGCTGTTTTTT.